Below, 22 T cell receptor beta chains from the same sample are listed, as sequenced in a study of early T cells in non-severe SARS-CoV-2 infection. TCRdb re-derived calls from the 5' RACE reads in MiXCR, one entry per CDR3 protein. The table records more than 55,000 distinct CDR3 sequences, 5.5% to 7% of them present only once. The sample consisted of whole blood, taken at baseline. These receptors were collected from an adult who was a healthcare worker with PCR-confirmed SARS-CoV-2 infection or an uninfected control (not recorded which).

On this clonotype: Being one base from a much bigger clone, this may be a read error. This sequence joins TRBV3-1 and TRBJ2-1; 9 bases line up with TRBD2. CDR1 is LGHDT and CDR2 is YNNKEL in the germline V gene (reference sequence). This CDR3 is built from 15 residues. As DNA, the CDR3 is TGTGCCAGCAGTCCCACCCTAGCGGGGTACAAAGAGCAGTTCTTC. Its protein product is CASSPTLAGYKEQFF.

This clonotype has a single count. A much larger clone is a single base away; this may be a read error. The chain uses TRBV6-5 and TRBJ1-4; no clear D gene. Germline lookup yields CDR1 MNHEY and CDR2 SVGAGI. This CDR3 is 15 amino acids long. CDR3 coding DNA: TGTGCCAACAGTTACTCAATGGTCAAAAATGAAAAACTGTTTTTT. Encoded protein: CANSYSMVKNEKLFF.

Comment on this clonotype: The junction departs from germline at one end; a sequencing error may be responsible. The V and J genes are TRBV4-2 and TRBJ2-7; no clear D. The CDR3 has 13 amino acids. Germline CDR1 is LGHNA and CDR2 is YNFKEQ. This chain's CDR3 is CASSQVSDYEQYF. CDR3 DNA sequence: TGTGCCAGTAGCCAAGTTTCCGACTACGAGCAGTACTTC.

This clonotype was seen only a few times. This chain links TRBV15 with TRBJ2-7, with TRBD2 identical over 10 bases. Losses at the gene ends were 0 bases for V and 4 bases for J; bases not matched to a gene: 6. This CDR3 region has 16 residues. Germline V gene lookup returns CDR1 LNHNV and CDR2 YYDKDF (reference sequence). The CDR3 sequence: CATSRESGRAGYEQYF. In DNA, the CDR3 is TGTGCCACCAGCAGAGAGAGCGGGAGGGCCGGGTACGAGCAGTACTTC.

There are many counts of this clonotype. The CDR3 DNA reads as TGTGCCAGCAGTTTACAGGGGAACCACGAGCAGTACTTC. The encoded protein is CASSLQGNHEQYF. This sequence joins TRBV28 and TRBJ2-7; TRBD1 is a possible D gene (6 bases). CDR3 length: 13 amino acids. V lost 2 bases and J 5 bases, leaving 10 bases between the germline ends. Germline lookup yields CDR1 MDHEN and CDR2 SYDVKM.

This clonotype was counted many times. The genes are TRBV6-5 and TRBJ2-3, with a weak D call TRBD2 (5 bases). The CDR3 is 15 residues long. Germline values: CDR1 MNHEY, CDR2 SVGAGI. V was pared by 2 bases and J by 4 bases, with 13 bases between. The chain's CDR3 is CASSYDYRSADTQYF. For the CDR3, the DNA is TGTGCCAGCAGTTACGACTACCGTAGTGCAGATACGCAGTATTTT.

This clonotype appeared many times. The rearrangement joins TRBV27 to TRBJ1-5, with a possible D match to TRBD1 (5 bases). This CDR3 is built from 15 residues. Deletions cut 5 bases from V and 1 base from J, with 12 bases between. CDR1 is MNHEY and CDR2 is SMNVEV in the germline V gene (reference sequence). This CDR3 is CASSPTRQSNQPQHF. As DNA, the CDR3 is TGTGCCAGCAGTCCAACCCGACAGAGCAATCAGCCCCAGCATTTT.

This chain joins TRBV29-1 and TRBJ2-2, with 7 bases aligning to TRBD2. V trimming: 4 bases; J trimming: 6 bases; junction bases outside the gene matches: 5. In germline, CDR1 is SQVTM, CDR2 ANQGSEA. The CDR3 loop spans 13 amino acids. CDR3 bases: TGCAGCGTTGGAACTAGCGAGGCCGGGGAGCTGTTTTTT. It translates to CSVGTSEAGELFF.

This clonotype was counted ten times or more. The chain is built from TRBV5-5 and TRBJ2-6, with D perhaps assigned TRBD1 or TRBD2 (5 bases each). The CDR3 has 16 amino acids. V lost 5 bases and J 1 base, leaving 13 bases between the germline ends. Germline lookup yields CDR1 SGHKS and CDR2 YYEKEE (reference sequence). CDR3 coding DNA: TGTGCCAGCAGGAGGGGCGGCGGGTCTGGGGCCAACGTCCTGACTTTC. It encodes CASRRGGGSGANVLTF.

In this sample, this clonotype turned up a few times. V and J are TRBV7-9 and TRBJ2-1; 9 bases align to TRBD2. Germline lookup yields CDR1 SEHNR and CDR2 FQNEAQ (reference sequence). V was clipped by 4 bases and J by 2 bases; unmatched bases: 6. The CDR3 sequence is 16 residues long. This CDR3 is CASSSTGGRAYNEQFF. As DNA, the CDR3 is TGTGCCAGCAGCTCTACGGGCGGGAGGGCCTACAATGAGCAGTTCTTC.

This clonotype was detected many times. This chain's CDR3 is CASSLLSGYTF. CDR3 bases: TGTGCCAGCAGCCTGTTAAGTGGCTACACCTTC. The rearrangement links TRBV11-2 to TRBJ1-2, with D hard to call. V lost 5 bases to trimming and J lost 7 bases, with 8 bases between them. CDR3 length: 11 amino acids. CDR1 is SGHAT and CDR2 is FQNNGV in the germline V gene.

The rearrangement uses TRBV6-5 and TRBJ2-5; possible D gene TRBD2, 6 bases. Germline CDR1 and CDR2: MNHEY and SVGAGI. Deletions cut 6 bases from V and 1 base from J, with 12 bases between. The CDR3 length is 14 residues. CDR3 residues: CASSPAGGQETQYF. The CDR3 nucleotides are TGTGCCAGCAGCCCCGCCGGGGGCCAAGAGACCCAGTACTTC.

Ten or more counts support this clonotype. The chain carries TRBV7-2 and TRBJ2-5; no definite D call. The CDR3 is 13 residues long. V was shortened by 1 base and J by 1 base, with 4 bases between the two germline ends. Germline V gene data show CDR1 as SGHTA and CDR2 as FQGNSA. This chain's CDR3 is CASSLGIQETQYF. The CDR3 DNA follows: TGTGCCAGCAGCTTAGGGATCCAAGAGACCCAGTACTTC.

This chain uses TRBV4-2 with TRBJ2-1; 8 bases are shared with TRBD2. V dropped 2 bases and J dropped 9; count of bases not matched to a gene: 9. Germline-derived CDR1 and CDR2 are LGHNA and YNFKEQ. The CDR3 runs 15 residues. In nucleotides, the CDR3 is TGTGCCAGCAGCCAACCGGGAGGGCCGGTGGGTGAGCAGTTCTTC. Protein sequence: CASSQPGGPVGEQFF.

This sequence joins TRBV5-4 and TRBJ1-1, with 9 bases that match TRBD1. Germline-derived CDR1 and CDR2 are SGHNT and YYREEE (reference sequence). This CDR3 comprises 15 residues. J was trimmed by 3 bases and V by 4 bases; bases with no gene match: 7. DNA of the CDR3: TGTGCCAGCAGCCCACAGGGGGCTTCCTACACTGAAGCTTTCTTT. This gives the protein CASSPQGASYTEAFF.

This clonotype was detected many times. This chain links TRBV19 with TRBJ1-5; D ambiguous. CDR1 LNHDA and CDR2 SQIVND come from the germline V gene (reference sequence). The length of the CDR3 is 17 residues. V was shortened by 0 bases and J by 7 bases, with 19 bases between the two germline ends. The CDR3 is CASSIDLREVMNQPQHF. Written as DNA, the CDR3 is TGTGCCAGTAGTATAGACCTCCGGGAGGTGATGAACCAGCCCCAGCATTTT.

This clonotype was counted at least ten times. CDR3 in DNA: TGTGCCAGCAGTTTAGACAGGGTGGGTAGGACTGAAGCTTTCTTT. It specifies CASSLDRVGRTEAFF. The chain carries TRBV28 and TRBJ1-1; 7 positions agree with TRBD1. Germline CDR1 and CDR2: MDHEN and SYDVKM. V trimming: 2 bases; J trimming: 5 bases; junction bases outside the gene matches: 8. This CDR3 contains 15 residues.

The chain employs TRBV20-1 and TRBJ2-1; 7 nucleotides line up with TRBD2. This CDR3 is 15 amino acids long. The V gene end was trimmed by 6 bases and the J gene end by 3 bases; junction bases not matched to a gene: 11. Looked up from germline, CDR1 is DFQATT and CDR2 is SNEGSKA (reference sequence). CDR3 in DNA: TGCAGTGCCAGGTCGACAAGCGGGGACTACAATGAGCAGTTCTTC. Protein product: CSARSTSGDYNEQFF.

This clonotype was observed at least ten times. The chain couples TRBV10-2 to TRBJ2-1; D possibly uses TRBD1 or TRBD2 (6 bases each). The CDR3 sequence is 14 residues long. V shed 8 bases and J shed 4 bases, with 15 bases lying between them. The germline CDR1 and CDR2 sequences are WSHSY and SAAADI. This CDR3 is CASGGTNRYNEQFF. The DNA of the CDR3 is TGCGCCAGCGGGGGGACAAATCGGTACAATGAGCAGTTCTTC.

This clonotype came up many times. The chain links TRBV10-3 to TRBJ2-1, with D maybe TRBD2 (5 bases). Trimming removed 5 bases from V and 6 bases from J, with 17 bases in between. The V gene's germline CDR1 is ENHRY and CDR2 SYGVKD. This CDR3 is built from 15 residues. In nucleotides, the CDR3 is TGTGCCATCAGTATCGGGCCTCTGGGAGCCAATGAGCAGTTCTTC. This translates into CAISIGPLGANEQFF.

This clonotype was found many times. CDR3 bases: TGTGCCAGCAGCTTAGTTGTCGACGTAAACTATGGCTACACCTTC. This sequence encodes CASSLVVDVNYGYTF. The V and J genes are TRBV7-2 and TRBJ1-2; no clear D. The V gene's germline CDR1 is SGHTA and CDR2 FQGNSA. This CDR3 region has 15 residues. Trimming took 1 base from V and 2 from J, leaving 11 bases between them.

This clonotype was seen at least ten times. The chain has TRBV27 and TRBJ2-1, with 8 nucleotides matching TRBD2. CDR3 size: 14 residues. The V gene's germline CDR1 is MNHEY and CDR2 SMNVEV (reference sequence). V lost 4 bases, J lost 8 bases, and 7 bases stayed unmatched. The CDR3 region is CASSSGTSPHEQFF. Here the CDR3 DNA reads TGTGCCAGCAGTTCCGGGACTAGTCCCCATGAGCAGTTCTTC.